The entry below gives a single T cell receptor beta chain sequence along with its context. The source of the sample is a study of preoperative IRX-2 immunotherapy in early breast cancer. Some clones are missing from TCRdb's copy, which holds only in-frame ones; the method was immunoSEQ multiplex PCR. The sample lists approximately 26,000 clones, roughly four fifths occurring once. Treatment given: preoperative locoregional IRX-2 cytokine immunotherapy. Preoperative locoregional IRX-2 cytokine immunotherapy was tested in the phase Ib source study. This CDR3 is built from 14 residues. V dropped 6 bases and J dropped 2 bases, with 14 bases sitting between them. Germline lookup yields CDR1 MNHGY and CDR2 SAAAGT.

This material consisted of lymph node tissue, taken after IRX-2 immunotherapy. V is TRBV6-8 and J is TRBJ2-7, with TRBD2 as a possible D gene (6 bases). This sequence originates from a human donor with breast cancer. CDR3 sequence: CASRPGLIPYEQYF. CDR3 bases: TGTGCCAGCAGACCCGGACTAATTCCCTACGAGCAGTACTTC.